The T cell receptor (beta chain) described here comes from a study of cytomegalovirus exposure and HLA in healthy donors (dated by TCRdb to 2017 to 2019). Background on the whole study: An earlier analysis of roughly 500 of the donors reported 250 to 350 Gb of sequence data and roughly 120 million unique TCR beta sequences obtained from about 179 million T cells. Around 300 gigabases of sequencing data and tens of millions of unique TCR sequences were included in an early release covering around 600 HLA-typed donors. Among the roughly 400 genotyped donors, more than 70% belonged to the genetic ancestry cluster associated with self-reported Caucasian donors. The study aimed to test whether cataloging public T cell receptors could reveal signatures of past pathogen exposure. Using immunosequencing, the study profiled T cell repertoires from 666 subjects and related those repertoires to cytomegalovirus serostatus. Besides the first cohort of approximately 710 subjects, a separate validation cohort made up of 95 to 150 different subjects was used. High-throughput TCR immunosequencing, statistical association of individual TCRs with disease status, and machine learning were combined to predict cytomegalovirus infection status. A later analysis re-examined previously published TCR beta repertoires from 500 to 700 donors and added high-resolution HLA genotyping to investigate patterns of TCR occurrence. Rather than drawing on any new phenotypic data, the later analysis identified candidate immune exposures from TCR beta sequences and the way those sequences occurred across donors. An earlier analysis of 587 of the donors used high-throughput TCR beta sequencing to judge whether each TCR beta V gene segment behaved as functional or pseudogenic. Donor age, sex, ethnicity and CMV serostatus were collected together with the repertoire data. A later genetic analysis took genome-wide SNP genotypes for 398 of the 666 donors and used that subset as a discovery cohort. All discovery cohort repertoires had been generated using a single sequencing platform. Both class I and class II loci were covered by HLA typing, at four-digit resolution. Typing coverage differed by locus: A, B, C, DRB1 and DQB1 were typed in roughly 620-630 donors, DQA1 in 522, DPA1 in approximately 600, and DPB1 in roughly 470. Five DR-DQ haplotypes were treated as single units for association and clustering because of strong linkage in the cohort. On average, 235,054 unique TCR beta nucleotide sequences were sequenced per donor among fewer than 500 genotyped donors of the cohort, with around 19% of those sequences being non-productive.

The library was prepared using the immunoSEQ multiplex PCR assay. The multiplex PCR relied on a mix of 60 forward primers for TCR Vbeta segments and 13 reverse primers for TCR Jbeta segments. The CDR3 region of rearranged TCR beta genes was amplified from genomic DNA by a multiplex PCR assay. The Illumina HiSeq System was used to sequence the amplified TCR beta libraries as 87-base-pair reads. The source study handled its data this way. A later analysis tallied 80 million to 95 million unique TCR beta chains across the 666 repertoires, and some 10 million of those chains were shared by two or more donors. Raw reads were error-corrected and collapsed into unique sequences with a nearest-neighbor algorithm that merged closely related sequences to remove PCR and sequencing errors. V, D and J gene segments were assigned by aligning CDR3 sequences to IMGT reference sequences. For a sequence to be retained, a match of at least six nucleotides to both a V gene segment and a J gene segment was required. A rearrangement counted as productive if the CDR3 had no stop codons and remained in frame with V and J, and every other rearrangement counted as non-productive. Following IMGT convention, CDR3 was defined as the stretch from the second conserved V-encoded cysteine to the conserved J-encoded phenylalanine. The earlier analysis of fewer than 750 of the donors excluded sequences that lacked an unambiguous match to a single V gene segment. An earlier analysis of several hundred of the donors called V segments functional above 56.7% productive rearrangements and segregating when the between-donor standard deviation exceeded 5%. A statistical classification framework was developed to diagnose cytomegalovirus status using the catalog of TCR beta chain sequences. In a later analysis, TCR nucleotide sequences were compared against IMGT/GENE-DB human TR gene sequences so that V and J genes could be assigned. A later analysis assigned CDR3 sequences and most-parsimonious VDJ recombination scenarios with the TCRdist pipeline. In a later analysis, each TCR beta chain was defined by its CDR3 amino acid sequence together with its V-gene family, and reads without a unique V-gene family were excluded. A later analysis removed 500 to 650 highly shared, low-generation-probability nucleotide sequences to deal with suspected cross-contamination and a sequencing artifact. In a later analysis, a clonal expansion index was calculated for each public chain from normalized within-repertoire ranks of inferred template counts. In a later analysis, generation probabilities were computed using a VDJ recombination model fitted to out-of-frame rearrangements, and the results were checked against IGoR. In a later analysis, hypergeometric tests were used to score TCR-TCR, TCR-HLA and TCR-CMV co-occurrence, with a repertoire-size bias correction applied to TCR pairs. False discovery rates were estimated in a later analysis by permuting HLA or CMV assignments 20 times. In a later analysis, co-occurring TCRs were grouped with DBSCAN, and TCRdist sequence similarity was added when clustering was performed within HLA-allele-positive subsets. For co-occurrence clustering, repertoires with fewer than 30,000 or more than 120,000 public chains were excluded, along with a handful of repertoires with anomalous nucleotide sharing. TCRdb retrieved this table from immuneACCESS and kept in-frame rearrangements only. Not all clones are present; in checked studies, unresolved V genes account for under half, and no reason is known for the remainder. The V and J calls and clone size were taken over from that table, and D and trimming were inferred from the DNA. The sample table contains over 65,000 clones; only one count was recorded for around four fifths of them. In total, the top ten clones hold 7.5% to 10% of the sample.

Findings and caveats that apply to the study as a whole: The study gave a list of some 150 TCR beta chains associated with cytomegalovirus. HLA typing was unavailable for some donors at each locus, so association tests used only the typed subset. A further reported finding was that TCR beta sequences accurately predicted the HLA-A and HLA-B alleles for most subjects in the first cohort. In this cohort, only TCR beta chains were sequenced, and detectable features were limited by the absence of alpha or paired-chain data. Compared with equally common non-associated chains, HLA-associated TCR beta chains in a later analysis were more clonally expanded and had lower generation probabilities. Because counts were too low, about 18 rarely observed V segments, including chromosome 9 orphons, were excluded from the earlier analysis of 587 of the donors. A cluster of highly shared sequence variants was judged likely to be a technical artifact of the sequencing pipeline. In a later genetic analysis, fewer N-insertions in productive TCRs were reported among donors in an Asian-associated ancestry cluster than the roughly 670-donor mean. Sequencing depth was assumed to be roughly uniform across donors in the presence/absence analyses, though that assumption may not hold. Assigning TCR associations to individual alleles was difficult when HLA alleles, especially DR and DQ, strongly co-occurred. In a later analysis, most CMV-associated TCR beta chains were found to appear HLA-restricted, with HLA associations seemingly driven largely by CMV exposure. A later genetic analysis associated a missense DCLRE1C variant with V-gene and J-gene trimming of TCR beta chains, and an independent cohort replicated the association. In an earlier analysis of more than 500 of the donors, most TCR beta V segments appeared in productive rearrangements about 87% or about 30% of the time, broadly matching IMGT annotations. While some public TCRs were present in many individuals, most TCR sequences turned up only very rarely across donors. Linkage disequilibrium might explain the correlated functional status among segregating V segments, but an unknown experimental factor could not be ruled out. In a later analysis, the rate of TCR association differed among HLA loci, with DRB1 alleles having the most associated TCRs and HLA-C alleles having the fewest. Specific HLA alleles were associated with roughly 16,000 TCR beta sequences at a false discovery rate of 0.05 in a later analysis. The authors suggested that the approach could potentially be generalized to other disease states and immunological phenotypes. The 87-base-pair reads could not distinguish some IMGT-functional V segments, including TRBV6-2 and TRBV6-3, so those segments were excluded. Several of the top co-occurrence clusters appeared to be linked to parvovirus B19, influenza, CMV and Epstein-Barr virus, according to a later analysis. CMV serostatus was the only immune exposure information available for the cohort. Cytomegalovirus status was reported to be diagnosed by the classifier with high specificity and sensitivity in both the original and validation cohorts. In vitro tests confirmed that a few of the cytomegalovirus-associated TCR beta chains recognize cytomegalovirus antigens.

Based on the germline V gene (reference sequence), the CDR1 and CDR2 sequences are SGHNT and YYREEE. Trimming takes 0 bases off V and 4 bases off J; junction bases not matched to a gene: 8. The CDR3 numbers 16 residues from cysteine through phenylalanine. Just the 48-base CDR3 DNA is kept, in frame starting at base 1. The cohort was made up of approximately 700 healthy bone marrow donors. All cohort members were sampled while nominally healthy, although unrecorded immune exposures were likely present. The donor tested CMV seronegative and was one of the 352 seronegative cohort members. Each donor provided a peripheral blood sample, and peripheral blood mononuclear cells were used for TCR beta sequencing. Genomic DNA was extracted from the blood cell samples with the Qiagen DNeasy Blood Extraction Kit. About this clone: The specificity of this receptor is unknown. No much larger clone is present one base from it, and per-base qualities are unavailable.

The chain is encoded by TRBV5-4 joined to TRBJ2-5, with 8 middle bases fitting TRBD2. This sequence was found in a middle-aged man in good health and CMV-seronegative. The material sequenced was PBMCs. The sequenced DNA: TGTGCCAGCAGCTTGGTCGCGGGAGGAACGGGAGAGACCCAGTACTTC. Its protein reads: CASSLVAGGTGETQYF.